This is a list of T cell receptor beta chains from one sample in a study of T cell clonotyping in hematopoietic cell transplantation. The method was immunoSEQ multiplex PCR; TCRdb's version includes in-frame clones alone and lacks a portion of them. The data contain under 20,000 clones, roughly 86% of them singletons. The source material was peripheral blood mononuclear cells, sampled before stem cell transplant. These receptors were taken from a man in his fifties or sixties with acute myeloid leukemia. Some clones in this sample may be carry-over from other donors' samples. CDR3s include the opening cysteine and the closing phenylalanine or tryptophan. Fields, in order: clone size, D gene, V gene, J gene, CDR3 DNA, CDR3 protein. The D gene is left open where the match is weak. Only some rows state a clone size, as once, few, many or a class for expanded clones.

size: -; D: -; V: TRBV4-1; J: TRBJ1-2; DNA: TGCGCCAGCAGCCAAGATCCCAGTTCTAACTATGGCTACACCTTC; CDR3: CASSQDPSSNYGYTF
size: once; D: TRBD1; V: TRBV9; J: TRBJ1-2; DNA: TGTGCCAGCAGCTTAAGACAGGGGAACTACAACTATGGCTACACCTTC; CDR3: CASSLRQGNYNYGYTF
size: once; D: -; V: TRBV13; J: TRBJ2-2; DNA: TGTGCCAGCAGCTTTGGAGGGAACACCGGGGAGCTGTTTTTT; CDR3: CASSFGGNTGELFF
size: -; D: -; V: TRBV7-9; J: TRBJ1-6; DNA: TGTGCCAGCAGCCTGAGACAAGGGCTCAATTCACCCCTCCACTTT; CDR3: CASSLRQGLNSPLHF
size: -; D: TRBD1; V: TRBV19; J: TRBJ2-7; DNA: TGTGCCAGTAGTACCCAACGACAGGGCGGCGAGCAGTACTTC; CDR3: CASSTQRQGGEQYF
size: -; D: -; V: TRBV4-1; J: TRBJ1-6; DNA: TGCGCCAGCAGCCACCTTGCTTCACCCCTCCACTTT; CDR3: CASSHLASPLHF
size: once; D: TRBD2; V: TRBV7-9; J: TRBJ2-7; DNA: TGTGCCAGCAGCTTAGAACGCGGGGGGGCTTACGAGCAGTACTTC; CDR3: CASSLERGGAYEQYF
size: -; D: -; V: TRBV28; J: TRBJ1-4; DNA: TGTGCCAGCAGTTTCAGGGATGAAAAACTGTTTTTT; CDR3: CASSFRDEKLFF
size: -; D: -; V: TRBV28; J: TRBJ2-2; DNA: TGTGCCAGCAGTTTAAGGCAGGCAGGGGCCCCCGGGGAGCTGTTTTTT; CDR3: CASSLRQAGAPGELFF
size: -; D: -; V: TRBV5-6; J: TRBJ2-3; DNA: TGTGCCAGCAGCTTATGGCCCCCAGATACGCAGTATTTT; CDR3: CASSLWPPDTQYF
size: -; D: TRBD1; V: TRBV18; J: TRBJ2-2; DNA: TGTGCCAGCTCCGGACAGGGCGGGGAGCTGTTTTTT; CDR3: CASSGQGGELFF
size: -; D: -; V: TRBV30; J: TRBJ1-5; DNA: TGTGCCTGGAGTGTAAGGTCGCGGGCCCCATGGCCCCAGCATTTT; CDR3: CAWSVRSRAPWPQHF
size: -; D: -; V: TRBV5-1; J: TRBJ2-5; DNA: TGCGCCAGCAGCTTGGGACGCCTACAAGAGACCCAGTACTTC; CDR3: CASSLGRLQETQYF
size: few; D: TRBD1; V: TRBV4-2; J: TRBJ2-7; DNA: TGTGCCAGCAGCCAAGCCGACAGGGGGCCCTACGAGCAGTACTTC; CDR3: CASSQADRGPYEQYF
size: once; D: -; V: TRBV5-6; J: TRBJ2-1; DNA: TGTGCCAGCAGCTTGCTCGCGGGGAAGGACAATGAGCAGTTCTTC; CDR3: CASSLLAGKDNEQFF
size: -; D: -; V: TRBV6-5; J: TRBJ2-7; DNA: TGTGCCAGCAGTCCCCGCCCAGGGAGGTACGAGCAGTACTTC; CDR3: CASSPRPGRYEQYF
size: few; D: -; V: TRBV14; J: TRBJ1-3; DNA: TGTGCCAGCAGCCCCTTCGGTAGCTCTGGAAACACCATATATTTT; CDR3: CASSPFGSSGNTIYF
size: -; D: -; V: TRBV6-1; J: TRBJ1-5; DNA: TGTGCCAGCAGTGTTCAGGGTAGTAGCAATCAGCCCCAGCATTTT; CDR3: CASSVQGSSNQPQHF
size: once; D: -; V: TRBV21-1; J: TRBJ1-1; DNA: TGTGCCAGCAGCAATAGTATCAGAGTAGGTGATAAGAACACTGAAGCTTTCTTT; CDR3: CASSNSIRVGDKNTEAFF
size: -; D: -; V: TRBV7-7; J: TRBJ2-5; DNA: TGTGCCAGCAGCTTAAATCGAGAGACCCAGTACTTC; CDR3: CASSLNRETQYF
size: -; D: TRBD1; V: TRBV5-1; J: TRBJ1-1; DNA: TGCGCCAGCAGCTCCCCAGGGGGGGCTGAAGCTTTCTTT; CDR3: CASSSPGGAEAFF
size: -; D: TRBD2; V: TRBV5-1; J: TRBJ2-5; DNA: TGCGCCAGCAGCTTGGGGACTTGGGGAGGGAGCCAAGAGACCCAGTACTTC; CDR3: CASSLGTWGGSQETQYF
size: -; D: -; V: TRBV5-5; J: TRBJ1-6; DNA: TGTGCCAGCAGCTGGACAGCCGCGGATTCACCCCTCCACTTT; CDR3: CASSWTAADSPLHF
size: -; D: -; V: TRBV18; J: TRBJ1-2; DNA: TGTGCCAGCTCACCACCAAGCAGGAGGGTTAACTATGGCTACACCTTC; CDR3: CASSPPSRRVNYGYTF
size: -; D: -; V: TRBV7-2; J: TRBJ1-2; DNA: TGTGCCAGCAGCACAGCCAGGCGTACAAACTATGGCTACACCTTC; CDR3: CASSTARRTNYGYTF
size: -; D: -; V: TRBV15; J: TRBJ1-2; DNA: TGTGCCACCAGCAGAGATCTAGGGGACTATGGCTACACCTTC; CDR3: CATSRDLGDYGYTF
size: -; D: TRBD1; V: TRBV7-3; J: TRBJ2-7; DNA: TGTGCCAGCAGCCTCGGGGGGACAGGGGGCGTCGAGCAGTACTTC; CDR3: CASSLGGTGGVEQYF
size: -; D: TRBD2; V: TRBV9; J: TRBJ2-1; DNA: TGTGCCAGCAGCGTAGGATCTAGCGGGGGGGCCGGTGAGCAGTTCTTC; CDR3: CASSVGSSGGAGEQFF
size: -; D: -; V: TRBV7-8; J: TRBJ2-3; DNA: TGTGCCAGCAGCTTACCCTCGCCGGGAGGCACAGATACGCAGTATTTT; CDR3: CASSLPSPGGTDTQYF